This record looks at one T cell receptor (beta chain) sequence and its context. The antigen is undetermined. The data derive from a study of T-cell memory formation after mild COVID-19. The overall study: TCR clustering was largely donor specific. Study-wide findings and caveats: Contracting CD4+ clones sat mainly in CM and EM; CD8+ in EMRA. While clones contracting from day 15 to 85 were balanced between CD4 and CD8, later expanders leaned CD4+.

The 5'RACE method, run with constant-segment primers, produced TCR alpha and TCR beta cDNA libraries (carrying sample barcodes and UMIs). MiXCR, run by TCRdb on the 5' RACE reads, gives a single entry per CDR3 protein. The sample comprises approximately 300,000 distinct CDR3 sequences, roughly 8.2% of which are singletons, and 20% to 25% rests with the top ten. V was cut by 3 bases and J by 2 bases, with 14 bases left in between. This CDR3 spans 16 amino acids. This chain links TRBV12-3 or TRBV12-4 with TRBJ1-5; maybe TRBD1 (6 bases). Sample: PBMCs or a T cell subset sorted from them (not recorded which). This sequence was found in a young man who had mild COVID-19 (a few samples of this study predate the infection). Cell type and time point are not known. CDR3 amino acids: CASSFLGEGGNQPQHF. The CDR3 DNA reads TGTGCCAGCAGTTTCTTGGGGGAGGGGGGCAATCAGCCCCAGCATTTT.